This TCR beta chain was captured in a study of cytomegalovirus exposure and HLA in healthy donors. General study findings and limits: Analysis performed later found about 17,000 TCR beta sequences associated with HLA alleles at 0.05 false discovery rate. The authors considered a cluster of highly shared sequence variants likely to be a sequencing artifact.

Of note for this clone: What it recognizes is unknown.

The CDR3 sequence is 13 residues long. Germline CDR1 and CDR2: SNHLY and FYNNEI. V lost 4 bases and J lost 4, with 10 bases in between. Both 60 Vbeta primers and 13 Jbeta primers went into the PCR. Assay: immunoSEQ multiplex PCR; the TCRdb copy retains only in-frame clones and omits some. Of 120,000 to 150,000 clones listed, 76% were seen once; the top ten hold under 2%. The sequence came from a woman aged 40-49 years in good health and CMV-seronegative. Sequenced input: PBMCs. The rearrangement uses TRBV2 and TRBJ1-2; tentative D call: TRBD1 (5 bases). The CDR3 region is CASSVQGTYGYTF. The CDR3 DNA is TGTGCCAGCAGTGTCCAGGGAACCTATGGCTACACCTTC.